The 23 T cell receptor beta chains presented below share a single source sample, sequenced in a study of T-cell reconstitution after alpha-beta-depleted transplantation in children. It was with unique molecular identifiers that the TCRbeta library was prepared. TCRdb reprocessed the PCR reads via MiXCR and lists one record per CDR3 protein. Among about 72,000 distinct CDR3 sequences listed, about 7% were seen once. Sequencing was performed on PBMCs from the stem cell graft donor, taken from the stem cell graft. The receptor source for this set is a human donor who donated a stem cell graft to a child with acute lymphoblastic leukemia.

There are many counts of this clonotype. This sequence joins TRBV11-2 and TRBJ1-2; 7 nucleotides match TRBD1. The germline V gene encodes CDR1 SGHAT and CDR2 FQNNGV. V lost 0 bases and J lost 7; bases outside the gene matches: 8. This CDR3 is built from 15 residues. CDR3: CASSLDRDRVFGYTF. The CDR3 DNA reads as TGTGCCAGCAGCTTAGATAGAGACAGGGTGTTTGGCTACACCTTC.

This clonotype came up many times. The chain couples TRBV12-5 to TRBJ1-5; D call uncertain. The germline V gene has CDR1 LGHNT and CDR2 FRNRAP. This CDR3 contains 12 residues. V lost 1 base and J lost 6, with 4 bases in between. CDR3 bases: TGTGCTAGTGGTTTGGACGGTCAGCCCCAGCATTTT. This gives the protein CASGLDGQPQHF.

This clonotype appeared many times. V is TRBV28 and J is TRBJ2-2; no reliable D call. This CDR3 spans 16 amino acids. The V gene lost 1 base and the J gene lost 4 bases, with 13 bases spanning the gap. Germline values: CDR1 MDHEN, CDR2 SYDVKM. CDR3 nucleotide sequence: TGTGCCAGCAGTTTATCATTGTCAGCGATCACCGGGGAGCTGTTTTTT. It codes for CASSLSLSAITGELFF. Full variable domain (remainder filled in from reference TRBV28 and TRBJ2-2): DVKVTQSSRYLVKRTGEKVFLECVQDMDHENMFWYRQDPGLGLRLIYFSYDVKMKEKGDIPEGYSVSREKKERFSLILESASTNQTSMYLCASSLSLSAITGELFFGEGSRLTVL.

A single count supports this clonotype. The rearrangement uses TRBV20-1 and TRBJ2-3; 9 bases align to TRBD1. From germline, CDR1 is DFQATT and CDR2 SNEGSKA (reference sequence). This CDR3 has 15 residues. J was trimmed by 2 bases and V by 5 bases; bases with no gene match: 8. The CDR3 spells CSAESGTGPTDTQYF. The CDR3 nucleotides read TGCAGTGCTGAGTCCGGGACAGGGCCCACAGATACGCAGTATTTT.

The rearrangement uses TRBV29-1 and TRBJ2-2, with TRBD2 matching 7 bases. The ends lost 6 bases at V and 0 bases at J; junction bases unmatched: 13. This CDR3 contains 17 residues. Germline V gene lookup returns CDR1 SQVTM and CDR2 ANQGSEA. The CDR3 is CSVGVGASGTNTGELFF. The CDR3 nucleotides read TGCAGCGTCGGCGTAGGAGCGAGCGGGACGAACACCGGGGAGCTGTTTTTT.

V gene TRBV9 combines with J gene TRBJ1-1; D not resolved. The germline V and J ends were trimmed by 0 bases and 9 bases, with 15 bases remaining between them. Germline V lookup: CDR1 SGDLS, CDR2 YYNGEE. The CDR3 has 14 residues. As DNA, the CDR3 is TGTGCCAGCAGCGTAGATTGGACCCTCAGTCAAGCTTTCTTT. Residues: CASSVDWTLSQAFF.

This clonotype has a single count. This chain connects TRBV12-3 or TRBV12-4 to TRBJ1-5, with 7 positions matching TRBD1. The CDR3 length is 15 residues. V shed 6 bases and J 0 bases; nucleotides not matched to a gene: 5. In DNA form, the CDR3 reads TGTGCCAGCAGAGAAACAGGGGCTAGCAATCAGCCCCAGCATTTT. It translates to CASRETGASNQPQHF.

The J gene is TRBJ2-5, the V gene TRBV5-1, with 7 bases identical to TRBD2. V lost 4 bases to trimming and J lost 1 base; unmatched junction nucleotides: 7. The CDR3 extends over 15 amino acids. Per germline, CDR1 SGHRS and CDR2 YFSETQ. This CDR3 is CASSDSREFQETQYF. The CDR3 bases are TGCGCCAGCAGCGATTCGCGGGAGTTCCAAGAGACCCAGTACTTC.

This clonotype has a count of ten or more. The chain has TRBV9 and TRBJ1-1; a weak D match, TRBD1 (5 bases). The CDR3 is made up of 15 amino acids. The V end was cut by 0 bases, the J end by 0 bases, with 9 bases between. Germline V CDR1 and CDR2: SGDLS, YYNGEE. CDR3 bases: TGTGCCAGCAGCGTAGGGGCAGGGCTGAACACTGAAGCTTTCTTT. Protein product: CASSVGAGLNTEAFF.

This clonotype was observed at least ten times. The CDR3 DNA reads as TGTGCCAGCAGCCCCACAACAGGGTCGGGTAACATTCAGTACTTC. Amino acids: CASSPTTGSGNIQYF. V gene TRBV14 combines with J gene TRBJ2-4; maybe TRBD1 (6 bases). The V gene's germline CDR1 is SGHDN and CDR2 FVKESK. The germline V and J ends were trimmed by 4 bases and 7 bases, with 17 bases remaining between them. The CDR3 runs 15 residues.

This clonotype was seen only a few times. The rearrangement joins TRBV3-1 to TRBJ1-2; D is perhaps TRBD1 (5 bases). Germline-derived CDR1 and CDR2 are LGHDT and YNNKEL (reference sequence). This CDR3 is 15 amino acids long. V was clipped by 4 bases and J by 8 bases, with 20 bases between them. CDR3 DNA sequence: TGTGCCAGCAGCCCATTACAGGAGGGGACGGGAGGCTACACCTTC. It yields the protein CASSPLQEGTGGYTF.

There are many counts of this clonotype. The rearrangement links TRBV29-1 to TRBJ2-2, with a weak D call TRBD1 (7 bases). The germline CDR1 and CDR2 sequences are SQVTM and ANQGSEA. V lost 7 bases and J 4 bases, leaving 10 bases between the germline ends. The CDR3 runs to 12 residues. The CDR3 nucleotides are TGCAGCGGACAGGGAGGCACCGGGGAGCTGTTTTTT. Its protein product is CSGQGGTGELFF.

The V and J genes are TRBV7-2 and TRBJ2-7; D is possibly TRBD2 (5 bases). Trimming cost V 1 base and J 3 bases, with 10 bases left between them. Germline V gene data show CDR1 as SGHTA and CDR2 as FQGNSA. This CDR3 has 14 residues. CDR3 bases: TGTGCCAGCAGCTTAGAGAGGGAACGCTACGAGCAGTACTTC. Encoded protein: CASSLERERYEQYF. Drawing the rest from reference TRBV7-2 and TRBJ2-7, the complete variable domain is GAGVSQSPSNKVTEKGKDVELRCDPISGHTALYWYRQSLGQGLEFLIYFQGNSAPDKSGLPSDRFSAERTGGSVSTLTIQRTQQEDSAVYLCASSLERERYEQYFGPGTRLTVT.

This chain uses TRBV19 with TRBJ2-7; D could derive from TRBD1 or TRBD2 (5 bases each). This CDR3 region has 13 residues. Per the germline V gene, CDR1 is LNHDA and CDR2 is SQIVND (reference sequence). Trimming removed 6 bases at V and 3 bases at J, with 12 bases between. The CDR3 DNA reads as TGTGCCAGTAGGGACCCGGGACGCTACGAGCAGTACTTC. Translating it yields CASRDPGRYEQYF.

This clonotype has at least ten counts. This chain uses TRBV4-3 with TRBJ1-6; TRBD1 might be the D (5 bases). Germline loops: CDR1 LGHNA, CDR2 YSLEER. The ends were cut back, 1 base at V and 6 bases at J, with 13 bases in the middle. The CDR3 runs to 16 residues. CDR3 in amino acids: CASSQVAGGSNSPLHF. CDR3 DNA: TGCGCCAGCAGCCAAGTAGCGGGGGGTTCTAATTCACCCCTCCACTTT.

This clonotype was found many times. The V call is TRBV12-3 or TRBV12-4, the J call TRBJ1-3; D is unresolved. V lost 8 bases and J lost 4, with 6 bases in between. This CDR3 has 11 residues. CDR3 nucleotides: TGTGCCAGCTCCACCGGAAACACCATATATTTT. Its translation: CASSTGNTIYF.

This rearrangement joins TRBV11-3 to TRBJ2-7, with D possibly matching TRBD2 (6 bases). The germline V gene encodes CDR1 SGHNT and CDR2 YENEEA. The CDR3 is made up of 15 amino acids. V was pared by 1 base and J by 1 base, with 11 bases between. In DNA form, the CDR3 reads TGTGCCAGCAGCTTAGCGGCGGGAACATCCTACGAGCAGTACTTC. Its protein is CASSLAAGTSYEQYF.

This clonotype was seen ten or more times. This sequence joins TRBV12-3 or TRBV12-4 and TRBJ2-1; TRBD1 or TRBD2 may be the D gene (5 bases each). V was clipped by 4 bases and J by 2 bases, with 15 bases between them. The CDR3 has 16 amino acids. The CDR3 sequence: CASSSRDRWTYNEQFF. In DNA, the CDR3 is TGTGCCAGCAGTTCTCGGGACCGGTGGACCTACAATGAGCAGTTCTTC.

This clonotype was seen many times. The CDR3 sequence is CASSQGTGGAGTEAFF. CDR3 nucleotides: TGTGCCAGCAGCCAAGGGACAGGGGGCGCGGGCACTGAAGCTTTCTTT. The chain employs TRBV3-1 and TRBJ1-1; 11 positions match TRBD1. J gave up 4 bases and V 1 base, and 5 bases lay outside the gene matches. CDR3 length equals 16 residues. From germline, CDR1 is LGHDT and CDR2 YNNKEL (reference sequence).

This clonotype was picked up many times. The chain uses TRBV20-1 and TRBJ1-6; TRBD1 might be the D (6 bases). The ends were cut back, 4 bases at V and 4 bases at J, with 8 bases in the middle. CDR3 length equals 13 residues. The germline V gene has CDR1 DFQATT and CDR2 SNEGSKA (reference sequence). This chain's CDR3 is CSATGAYNSPLHF. DNA of the CDR3: TGCAGTGCTACAGGGGCATATAATTCACCCCTCCACTTT.

This clonotype has ten or more counts. DNA for the CDR3: TGTGCCAGCAGCGCTCGTAGTGGAGCGGGAGGGGGCACAGATACGCAGTATTTT. Translating gives CASSARSGAGGGTDTQYF. V is TRBV9 and J is TRBJ2-3; 10 bases are shared with TRBD2. V shed 3 bases and J 1 base; nucleotides not matched to a gene: 11. The CDR3 covers 18 residues. Looked up from germline, CDR1 is SGDLS and CDR2 is YYNGEE.

This clonotype was seen at least ten times. This sequence joins TRBV5-1 and TRBJ1-2; weak D call: TRBD1 (5 bases). Germline V gives CDR1 SGHRS, CDR2 YFSETQ. CDR3 length: 14 amino acids. V was clipped by 0 bases and J by 7 bases, with 13 bases between them. CDR3 protein: CASSLVAGTVGYTF. The CDR3 coding sequence is TGCGCCAGCAGCTTGGTAGCAGGGACCGTTGGCTACACCTTC.

This clonotype was seen repeatedly, ten times or more. This rearrangement joins TRBV7-9 to TRBJ2-5; D is unclear. Germline CDR1 is SEHNR and CDR2 is FQNEAQ (reference sequence). The germline V and J ends were trimmed by 8 bases and 2 bases, with 9 bases remaining between them. This CDR3 has 12 amino acids. This CDR3 reads CASGGRQETQYF. The CDR3 DNA is TGTGCCAGCGGTGGAAGGCAAGAGACCCAGTACTTC.